This T cell receptor (beta chain) was sequenced for a study of shared clonotypes between healthy human individuals. Concerning this clone: In the same sample, other DNA sequences code for this CDR3.

Assay used: immunoSEQ multiplex PCR; TCRdb lists only in-frame clones, some missing. The sample gives some 2,000,000 clones, 90% to 96% of which show up once; less than 0.15% is in the top ten. Germline CDR1 SGHRS, CDR2 YFSETQ. The V gene lost 0 bases and the J gene lost 4 bases, with 7 bases spanning the gap. The CDR3 loop spans 13 amino acids. The chain couples TRBV5-1 to TRBJ2-5; D is unresolved. This clonotype originated in a man younger than 35 in good health. Sequenced: naive CD4+ T cells sorted from blood. This sample's subset: CD45RA+ positively selected. The CDR3 sequence: CASSLDRVETQYF. The CDR3 nucleotides read TGCGCCAGCAGCTTGGACCGAGTAGAGACCCAGTACTTC.